Reported below is one T cell receptor (beta chain). The data stem from a study of CD8+ T cells in alopecia areata. RNA was isolated and reverse transcribed to cDNA, the sequencing template. Profiled with immunoSEQ multiplex PCR; TCRdb holds only in-frame clones, not every one. The table has around 250,000 clones, about 68% seen once. V lost 2 bases to trimming and J lost 2 bases, with 17 bases between them. The CDR3 consists of 17 residues. CDR1 MGHRA and CDR2 YSYEKL come from the germline V gene. J is TRBJ2-3 and V is TRBV4-1; D is perhaps TRBD2 (6 bases). Material: CD4+ T cells sorted from blood, obtained at week 0. This clonotype was obtained from a human donor with alopecia areata. As DNA, the CDR3 is TGCGCCAGCAGCCAAAGGTCTAGCGCGGGGACCACAGATACGCAGTATTTT. This sequence encodes CASSQRSSAGTTDTQYF.